Sequencing of this T cell receptor beta chain was carried out in a study of regulatory T cells in long-lasting Graves disease (dated by TCRdb to the early 2020s). Context from the whole study: Antithyroid drugs had been taken for less than 3 months by newly diagnosed Graves' disease patients. Persistent Graves' disease patients were compared with newly diagnosed Graves' disease patients by peripheral blood TCR sequencing and RNA sequencing. The study took place in China and was registered as a clinical trial. A total of 35 or so samples underwent TCR sequencing: roughly 13 from persistent and 20 from newly diagnosed Graves' disease patients.

Trimming leaves V shorter by 4 bases and J shorter by 6 bases, with the junction holding 5 bases beyond the gene matches. Based on the germline V gene, the CDR1 and CDR2 sequences are SGHTS and YDEGEE. The cysteine opens and the phenylalanine closes a CDR3 of 15 amino acids. Only CDR3 DNA remains: 45 bases, in frame from the first base. What the study reported, not specific to this receptor: The authors noted that the small sample size was a limitation that may lower accuracy. Sequencing and analysis were restricted to the TCR beta chain. Compared with newly diagnosed patients, persistent Graves' disease patients had lower TCR Shannon entropy and fewer highly expanded clones, which suggests clonal expansion. Because the primary lesion, thyroid tissue, could not be accessed, the study looked at peripheral blood alone. Patients with persistent disease shared more public clonotypes (fewer than 3,000) than newly diagnosed patients did (around 930). Preferential use of TRBV28, TRBJ1-2 and TRBJ2-5 was observed in persistent disease, whereas TRBV20-1 and TRBJ2-1 were favored in newly diagnosed disease.

The receptor library was made with multiplex PCR. Instrument used: Illumina HiSeq 4000. CDR3 regions were amplified by Arm-PCR with iRepertoire HTBI primers to construct TCR beta libraries. PCR products were gel purified before sequencing. As for the authors' bioinformatics: A total of 62 TRBV and approximately 15 TRBJ segments were identified across samples and were used for gene usage analysis of CDR3 amino acid clonotypes. Filtered high-quality paired reads were merged into contigs using COPE and FqMerger. Contigs were aligned with BLAST to IMGT TRBV, TRBD and TRBJ reference genes, and CDR3 was defined per IMGT. Any clonotype with a frequency above 0.1% was counted as a highly expanded clone. Shannon entropy was used to measure repertoire diversity, and the Gini coefficient was used to measure V-J evenness. A clonotype was considered public if more than one individual shared it. TCRdb reprocessed the public reads (quality trimming at Q25 with fastp, clone calling with MiXCR) and kept in-frame beta chains. Each entry merges the rows of one CDR3 protein and shows their most common DNA and genes. In this record, the V and J calls reflect TCRdb's handling and not the investigators' own analysis. The sample yields roughly 360,000 distinct CDR3 sequences; approximately 12% were counted once. The leading ten clones occupy 18% of the sample.

In the case of this clonotype: The target of this receptor is not known. Just one base apart from a much larger clone, this may be a read error.

The time point label corresponds to: newly diagnosed GD, antithyroid drugs for less than 3 months. For both TCR sequencing and RNA sequencing, RNA was extracted from PBMCs using TRIzol. The diagnosis of Graves' disease was made according to American Thyroid Association guidelines. Patients were recruited from an endocrinology department in Xi'an, China. Each patient gave roughly 8.4 milliliters of peripheral blood, collected in an EDTA anticoagulant tube. PBMCs were isolated by Ficoll Paque Plus density gradient separation without further T cell sorting. An Agilent 2100 Bioanalyzer and agarose gel were used to check RNA quality, while a NanoDrop 2000 measured RNA concentration. The same data also went into a second study, on T cells in Graves' hyperthyroidism and ophthalmopathy. The second investigation adds: A patient counted as having stable Graves' hyperthyroidism if no progression to ophthalmopathy occurred over 18 months of follow-up. Hyperthyroidism patients were newly diagnosed, had a disease duration of under 2 months, and were aged 18 to 65 years. Patients with uncontrolled infections, other autoimmune diseases, pregnancy or lactation were excluded. Clinical symptoms, serum thyroxine and TRAb, thyroid ultrasound, and orbital computed tomography formed the basis for the diagnoses. A first-round RT-PCR of the TCR CDR3 used the HTBI primer set with the Qiagen OneStep RT-PCR kit. Blood samples also contained most of the expanded thyroid clonotypes (frequency above 0.001), which suggests that blood repertoires may reflect thyroid immune responses. Ophthalmopathy was separated from stable hyperthyroidism by a 13 V-J signature model, with 85% to 90% sensitivity and approximately 81% specificity obtained in cross-validation and 80%/75% obtained in testing. In validation, the model predicted progression to ophthalmopathy with around 71% sensitivity and approximately 78% specificity, a median of 6.5 months before onset. A discovery cohort of 95 to 100 patients, about 40 with Graves' ophthalmopathy and 57 with stable Graves' hyperthyroidism, was used to find distinguishing TCR V-J signatures. Whether ophthalmopathy could be predicted prospectively was tested in an independent validation cohort made up of approximately 19 hyperthyroidism patients plus 17 patients who later progressed to ophthalmopathy. For training and testing, the 110 or so patients in the discovery cohort were randomly divided in a 7:3 ratio. In addition, the study compared T-cell repertoires in thyroid tissue and in blood from several Graves' hyperthyroidism patients. After sampling, hyperthyroidism patients received methimazole starting at 30 mg daily, and ophthalmopathy patients received high-dose intravenous methylprednisolone. Libraries were constructed in a second round of multiplex PCR, after which size selection and purification were carried out. The libraries were sequenced on an Illumina HiSeq2000 using paired-end 100 bp reads. SOAPnuke was used to process the raw data, with reads discarded if the reads contained adapters or uncalled bases, had a mean Phred below 15, or lacked an exact constant-primer or identifier match. High-quality paired reads were merged with COPE v1.2.5, and unique nucleotide sequences were defined as clonotypes. MiTCR v1.1 was used to align the clonotypes against IMGT TRBV, TRBD and TRBJ reference segments. Analysis was restricted to V-J combinations with a frequency above 0.0001, which covered roughly 99% of repertoires. A TCS score was defined as the ratio of F50 (clonal expansion) to E x V (chaos), with BLOSUM62-based TCRdist applied between CDR3 peptides within each V-J. Welch's t-statistics and random forest reduced approximately 520 V-J features to 10 to 15, which were used in a naive Bayes classifier (R e1071). No statistical method was used to fix the sample size in advance, and group allocation was not hidden from the investigators. TCR Vbeta CDR3 sequencing of 130 to 150 peripheral blood samples (under 45 ophthalmopathy, 75 or so hyperthyroidism and about 17 progressor patients) is reported in the paper.

Here the chain combines TRBV5-8 and TRBJ2-2; TRBD1 agrees with 11 junctional bases. Sequenced here: peripheral blood mononuclear cells (PBMCs), sampled at new diagnosis, from a patient treated with antithyroid drugs. This sequence was found in a woman aged 18-30 years with Graves disease. Donor details come from another sample of the same person, matched by shared clones. The CDR3 loop reads CASSEGQGVAGELFF. The nucleotides read TGTGCCAGCAGCGAGGGACAGGGGGTGGCCGGGGAGCTGTTTTTT.